The next 7 T cell receptor beta chains were all read from a single sample in a study of CD8+CD57+ T cells in acquired aplastic anemia. TCR beta VDJ and CDR3 profiles were obtained from a genomic DNA template. Via MiXCR, TCRdb re-called the reads, giving one row per CDR3 protein. The sample has roughly 200,000 distinct CDR3 sequences; nearly 65% are singletons. Patients selected for sequencing had displayed CD8+CD57+ cell expansion by flow cytometry. The source material was sorted CD4+, CD8+, or CD8+CD57+ T cells (not recorded which) from PBMCs. Every receptor here comes from a human donor with aplastic anemia.

The chain is built from TRBV5-1 and TRBJ1-1; 8 nucleotides match TRBD1. The CDR3 runs 15 residues. The junction had 7 bases not matched to a gene; V was cut back by 0 bases and J by 6 bases. The V gene's germline CDR1 is SGHRS and CDR2 YFSETQ. This chain's CDR3 is CASSLAQGAYAEAFF. CDR3 sequence (DNA): TGCGCCAGCAGCTTGGCGCAGGGGGCGTACGCTGAAGCTTTCTTT.

The chain links TRBV7-8 to TRBJ2-1; D is tentatively TRBD1 or TRBD2 (5 bases each). Germline V gene lookup returns CDR1 SGHVS and CDR2 FQNEAQ. Trimming stripped 1 base from V and 5 bases from J, with 9 bases between. CDR3 length: 14 amino acids. The CDR3 sequence is CASSLVGGNNEQFF. DNA of the CDR3: TGTGCCAGCAGCTTAGTTGGGGGAAACAATGAGCAGTTCTTC.

The V gene is TRBV6-6, the J gene TRBJ1-1; the D is unclear. CDR1 and CDR2 (germline): MNHNY, SVGAGI (reference sequence). The CDR3 contains 14 residues. The V gene lost 5 bases and the J gene lost 2 bases, with 12 bases spanning the gap. The CDR3, as DNA: TGTGCCAGCAGTCAAACGGAAGCAAACACTGAAGCTTTCTTT. This gives the protein CASSQTEANTEAFF.

The CDR3 here is CATSRGGGTGNQPQHF. The CDR3 nucleotides read TGTGCCACCAGCAGAGGTGGAGGGACAGGGAATCAGCCCCAGCATTTT. The V call is TRBV15, the J call TRBJ1-5; 9 bases line up with TRBD1. Germline V gene lookup returns CDR1 LNHNV and CDR2 YYDKDF (reference sequence). This CDR3 is 16 amino acids long. V was pared by 1 base and J by 4 bases, with 5 bases of the junction left unmatched.

V and J are TRBV5-1 and TRBJ1-2; possibly TRBD1 for D (5 bases). From germline, CDR1 is SGHRS and CDR2 YFSETQ. Trimming cost V 0 bases and J 7 bases, with 13 bases left between them. The length of the CDR3 is 14 residues. CDR3: CASSLGGEVGGYTF. DNA for the CDR3: TGCGCCAGCAGCTTGGGGGGGGAAGTCGGTGGCTACACCTTC.

This chain joins TRBV24-1 and TRBJ2-2; perhaps TRBD1 as D (5 bases). Per the germline V gene, CDR1 is KGHDR and CDR2 is SFDVKD. The V and J ends lost 0 bases and 5 bases respectively, with 12 bases between them. The CDR3 is 16 amino acids. The CDR3 DNA reads TGTGCCACCAGTGATTTGGGGGCAGGGCTTACCGGGGAGCTGTTTTTT. Translating it yields CATSDLGAGLTGELFF.

This sequence joins TRBV10-2 and TRBJ1-2; 9 bases agree with TRBD1. The CDR3 runs 14 residues. The germline V gene encodes CDR1 WSHSY and CDR2 SAAADI. V lost 6 bases, J lost 4 bases, and 6 bases stayed unmatched. The CDR3: CASSGTGSVYGYTF. The CDR3 DNA reads TGCGCCAGCAGCGGGACAGGGTCTGTCTATGGCTACACCTTC.